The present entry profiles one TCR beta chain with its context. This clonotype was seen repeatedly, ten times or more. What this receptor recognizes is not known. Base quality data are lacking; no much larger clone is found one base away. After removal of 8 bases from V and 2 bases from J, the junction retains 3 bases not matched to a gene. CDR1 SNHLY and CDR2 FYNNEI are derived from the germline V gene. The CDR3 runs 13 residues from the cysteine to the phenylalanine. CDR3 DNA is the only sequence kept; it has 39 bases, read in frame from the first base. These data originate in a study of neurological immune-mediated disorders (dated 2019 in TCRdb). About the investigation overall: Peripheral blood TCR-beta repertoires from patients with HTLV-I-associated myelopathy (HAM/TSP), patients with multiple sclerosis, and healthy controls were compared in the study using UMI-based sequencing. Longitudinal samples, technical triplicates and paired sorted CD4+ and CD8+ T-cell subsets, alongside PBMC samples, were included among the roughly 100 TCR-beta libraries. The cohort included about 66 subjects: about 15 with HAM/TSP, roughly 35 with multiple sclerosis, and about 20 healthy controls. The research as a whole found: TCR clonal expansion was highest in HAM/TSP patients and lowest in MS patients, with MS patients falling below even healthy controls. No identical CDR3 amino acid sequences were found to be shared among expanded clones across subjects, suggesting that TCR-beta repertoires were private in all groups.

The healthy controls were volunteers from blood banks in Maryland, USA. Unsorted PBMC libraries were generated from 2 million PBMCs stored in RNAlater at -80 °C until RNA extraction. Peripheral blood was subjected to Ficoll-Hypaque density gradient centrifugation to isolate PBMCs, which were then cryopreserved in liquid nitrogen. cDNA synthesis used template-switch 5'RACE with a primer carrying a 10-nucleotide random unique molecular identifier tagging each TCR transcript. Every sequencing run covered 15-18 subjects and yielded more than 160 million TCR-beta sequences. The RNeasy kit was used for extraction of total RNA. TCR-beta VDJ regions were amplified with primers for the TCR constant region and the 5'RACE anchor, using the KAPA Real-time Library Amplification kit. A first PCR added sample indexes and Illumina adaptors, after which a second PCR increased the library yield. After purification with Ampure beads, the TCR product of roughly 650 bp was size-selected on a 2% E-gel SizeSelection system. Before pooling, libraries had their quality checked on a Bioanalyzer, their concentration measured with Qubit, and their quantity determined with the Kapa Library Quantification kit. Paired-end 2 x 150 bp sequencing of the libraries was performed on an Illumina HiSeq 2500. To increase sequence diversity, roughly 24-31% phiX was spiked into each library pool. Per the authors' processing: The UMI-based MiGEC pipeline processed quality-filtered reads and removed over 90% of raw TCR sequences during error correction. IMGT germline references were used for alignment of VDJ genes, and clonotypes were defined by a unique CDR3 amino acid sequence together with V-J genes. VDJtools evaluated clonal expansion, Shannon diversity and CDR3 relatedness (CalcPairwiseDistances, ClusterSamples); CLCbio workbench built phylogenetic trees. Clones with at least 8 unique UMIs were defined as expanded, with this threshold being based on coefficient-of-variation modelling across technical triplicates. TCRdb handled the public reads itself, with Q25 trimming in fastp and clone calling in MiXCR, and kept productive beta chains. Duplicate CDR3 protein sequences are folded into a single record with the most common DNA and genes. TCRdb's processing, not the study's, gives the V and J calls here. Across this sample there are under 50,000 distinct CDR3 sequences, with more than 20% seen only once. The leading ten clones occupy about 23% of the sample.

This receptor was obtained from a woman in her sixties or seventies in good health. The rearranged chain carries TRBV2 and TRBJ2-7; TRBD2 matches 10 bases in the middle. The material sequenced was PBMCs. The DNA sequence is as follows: TGTGCCAGCCTAGCGGGAGCACCCTACGAGCAGTACTTC. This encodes CASLAGAPYEQYF.